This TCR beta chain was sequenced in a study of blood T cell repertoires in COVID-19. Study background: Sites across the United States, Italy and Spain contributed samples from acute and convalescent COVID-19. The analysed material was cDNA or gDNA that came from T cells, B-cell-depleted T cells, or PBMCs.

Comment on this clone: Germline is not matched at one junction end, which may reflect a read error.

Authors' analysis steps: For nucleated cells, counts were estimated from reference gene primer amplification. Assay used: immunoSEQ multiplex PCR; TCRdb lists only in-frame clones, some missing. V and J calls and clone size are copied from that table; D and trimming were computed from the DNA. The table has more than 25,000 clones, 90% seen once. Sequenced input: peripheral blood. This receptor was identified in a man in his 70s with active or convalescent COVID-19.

This CDR3 reads CASRLGRLAGGTDTQYF. The CDR3 region has the DNA TGTGCCAGCAGGTTAGGGAGGCTAGCGGGGGGCACAGATACGCAGTATTTT. The chain carries TRBV7-2 and TRBJ2-3; TRBD2 matches 10 bases. Germline loops: CDR1 SGHTA, CDR2 FQGNSA. The CDR3 sequence is 17 residues long.